This T cell receptor (beta chain) is from a study of cytomegalovirus exposure and HLA in healthy donors. Primers for the PCR totalled 60 Vbeta and 13 Jbeta. The method was immunoSEQ multiplex PCR; TCRdb's version includes in-frame clones alone and lacks a portion of them. The table has some 110,000 clones, about 70% seen once. Details on this clone: Its specificity is unknown.

Each donor was nominally healthy when sampled (though unrecorded immune exposures were likely). Notes on the study in general: Researchers catalogued approximately 160 TCR beta chains as cytomegalovirus-associated. Analyses of presence/absence relied on an assumption of roughly uniform sequencing depth across donors. Researchers reported in a later analysis that a missense DCLRE1C variant was tied to TCR beta V- and J-gene trimming.

Germline CDR1 reads MNHEY; CDR2 reads SVGAGI. V dropped 7 bases and J dropped 3; count of bases not matched to a gene: 9. The CDR3 is made up of 14 amino acids. This clonotype originated in a woman aged 25 to 39 in good health and CMV-seronegative. Material: PBMCs. The gene calls are TRBV6-5 and TRBJ2-7, with 7 bases fitting TRBD1. DNA for the CDR3: TGTGCCAGCACCGCCGGGGCAGGGGGCTACGAGCAGTACTTC. This codes for CASTAGAGGYEQYF.